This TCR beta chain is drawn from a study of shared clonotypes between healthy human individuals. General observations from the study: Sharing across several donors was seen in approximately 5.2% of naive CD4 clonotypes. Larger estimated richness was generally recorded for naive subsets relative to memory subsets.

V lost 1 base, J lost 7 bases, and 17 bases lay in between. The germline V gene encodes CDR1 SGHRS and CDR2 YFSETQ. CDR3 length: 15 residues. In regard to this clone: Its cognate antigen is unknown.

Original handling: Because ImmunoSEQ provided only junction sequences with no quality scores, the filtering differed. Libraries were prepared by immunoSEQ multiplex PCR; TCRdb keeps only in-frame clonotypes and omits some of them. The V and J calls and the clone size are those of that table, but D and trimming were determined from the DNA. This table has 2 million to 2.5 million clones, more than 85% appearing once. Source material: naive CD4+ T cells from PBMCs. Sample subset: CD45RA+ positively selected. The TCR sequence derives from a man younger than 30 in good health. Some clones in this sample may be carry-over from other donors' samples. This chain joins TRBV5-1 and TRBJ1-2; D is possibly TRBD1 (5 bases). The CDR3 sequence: CASSLWAREVSGYTF. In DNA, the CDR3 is TGCGCCAGCAGCTTGTGGGCCAGGGAGGTTAGTGGCTACACCTTC.